This T cell receptor delta chain appears in the sequencing data of a study of gamma-delta T cells after stem cell transplantation (dated by TCRdb to 2016 to 2018). Library method: RT-PCR. This sample was sequenced with an Illumina MiSeq. TCRdb reanalyzed the public reads with the CATT caller, and identical DNA sequences were merged afterwards. For this sample the table gives 3,400 or so delta-chain clones, of which 1.5% to 2.5% were detected only once. About 12% of the sample is in the top ten clones. By its share of the sample, this clone is medium-sized (0.01 to 0.1%). Its cognate antigen has yet to be identified. No base-level quality is on record; no much larger clone is a single base apart. This TCR came from a human donor. It is not recorded whose cells these are; they may come from a transplant donor. What was sequenced was gamma-delta T cells.

CDR3 sequence: CACDSVRPGGYINTDKLIF. The DNA sequence is given as TGTGCCTGTGACTCAGTGAGGCCTGGGGGTTATATAAACACCGATAAACTCATCTTT. The rearrangement joined TRDV2 to TRDJ1, with 7 junctional bases fitting TRDD3. From a lookup of the germline V gene, CDR1 and CDR2 are GEAIGNYY and EKD. V ends up 3 bases short and J 0 bases short, with an unmatched junction base count of 18. From cysteine to phenylalanine, the CDR3 is 19 amino acids long. Just CDR3 DNA is preserved here, 57 bases in frame from base 1.